The clone carrying this T cell receptor beta chain was counted a few times. Its antigen is not known. It was template switching that added a universal primer site, and there were unique molecular identifiers on the cDNA. TCRdb used MiXCR to reprocess the 5' RACE reads, holding one entry per CDR3 protein. The sample has 240,000 or so distinct CDR3 sequences; 8% to 11% are singletons. The data are from a study of identical twins. Overall study results and limits: In cord blood, abundant beta clonotypes had fewer insertions; memory showed no trend. Models underestimated how often monozygotic twins shared out-of-frame TCR alpha. Not following the same donors, the study drew its conclusions from cross-sectional statistical analysis.

This receptor was identified in a man aged 50-60 years in good health. Source material: memory T cells sorted from blood.

Written as DNA, the CDR3 is TGTGCCAGCGGGGGGACTAGCGGTTCCACCGGGGAGCTGTTTTTT. It translates to CASGGTSGSTGELFF. This chain joins TRBV2 and TRBJ2-2; TRBD2 matches 11 bases. The CDR3 covers 15 residues. V lost 8 bases and J lost 4; bases outside the gene matches: 6. Germline V gene lookup returns CDR1 SNHLY and CDR2 FYNNEI.